Listed below are T cell receptor beta chains from one sample, sequenced in a study of blood T cell repertoires in COVID-19. TCRdb's table, derived via immunoSEQ multiplex PCR, lists solely in-frame clones and lacks some. This sample yields fewer than 200,000 clones, of which around 82% are seen a single time; less than 5.5% belongs to the top ten. Sequenced sample: PBMCs or T cells enriched from blood (not recorded which). The receptors were sampled from a woman in her sixties or seventies with acute COVID-19. Both conserved end residues are part of each CDR3. A D gene is named only where the DNA matches it firmly. Rows give clone size only sometimes, using once, few, many, or a class for an expanded clone.

abundance	d_gene	v_gene	j_gene	CDR3nt	CDR3aa
NA	NA	TRBV19	TRBJ1-5	TGTGCCAGTAGTCGCCTCCCCGATAGGCCCCAGCATTTT	CASSRLPDRPQHF
NA	NA	TRBV30	TRBJ1-1	TGTGCCTGGAGTGTACAGGGTGACACTGAAGCTTTCTTT	CAWSVQGDTEAFF
NA	NA	TRBV5-8	TRBJ1-5	TGTGCCAGCAGCTTATTACAGATGTATCAGCCCCAGCATTTT	CASSLLQMYQPQHF
NA	NA	TRBV24-1	TRBJ1-4	TGTGCCACCAGTGATTTGCTTTCGGGCGCGGGTGAAAAACTGTTTTTT	CATSDLLSGAGEKLFF
NA	TRBD2	TRBV24-1	TRBJ2-1	TGTGCCACCAGTGATTTTAGAGCGGGGGGCTACAATGAGCAGTTCTTC	CATSDFRAGGYNEQFF
NA	NA	TRBV9	TRBJ1-1	TGTGCCAGCAGCGTAGCCAGGGACACTGAAGCTTTCTTT	CASSVARDTEAFF
NA	NA	TRBV15	TRBJ1-4	TGTGCCACCAGCAGGGCCGCAACTAATGAAAAACTGTTTTTT	CATSRAATNEKLFF
NA	TRBD1	TRBV19	TRBJ2-7	TGTGCCAGTAGTATAGGTCGACAGGGTATCTCCTACGAGCAGTACTTC	CASSIGRQGISYEQYF
once	NA	TRBV12-5	TRBJ1-1	TGTGCTAGTGGTTTGTTTCAGACCGGGATAGCTTTCTTT	CASGLFQTGIAFF
once	TRBD2	TRBV4-2	TRBJ2-5	TGTGCCAGCAGCCAACTGACCGGGGGGGAAGAGACCCAGTACTTC	CASSQLTGGEETQYF
few	TRBD1	TRBV7-9	TRBJ1-2	TGTGCCAGCAGCTTCCTCGGACAGGGGGGAGCTAACTATGGCTACACCTTC	CASSFLGQGGANYGYTF
NA	NA	TRBV7-9	TRBJ2-1	TGTGCCAGCAGCCCTGACCCGGGTTACAATGAGCAGTTCTTC	CASSPDPGYNEQFF
NA	NA	TRBV18	TRBJ1-1	TGTGCCAGCTCGATCAACTCCAACACTGAAGCTTTCTTT	CASSINSNTEAFF
NA	NA	TRBV6-5	TRBJ2-1	TGTGCCAGCTTTGACCCGACAAGAGTCAATGAGCAGTTCTTC	CASFDPTRVNEQFF
NA	TRBD1	TRBV7-2	TRBJ1-5	TGTGCCAGCAGCACACAGGGGGAGAAGCCCCAGCATTTT	CASSTQGEKPQHF
once	TRBD2	TRBV10-3	TRBJ2-1	TGTGCCATCAGTGAGTCTACTAGCGGGAACAATGAGCAGTTCTTC	CAISESTSGNNEQFF
NA	TRBD2	TRBV6-6	TRBJ2-1	TGTGCCAGCCGGCCGGGGGGCAATGAGCAGTTCTTC	CASRPGGNEQFF
NA	TRBD2	TRBV4-2	TRBJ2-7	TGTGCCAGCAGCCCCGGGGGACTAGCAGGCTACGAGCAGTACTTC	CASSPGGLAGYEQYF
NA	NA	TRBV5-1	TRBJ2-7	TGCGCCAGCAGCTTGGTCGGGTACGAGCAGTACTTC	CASSLVGYEQYF
NA	NA	TRBV4-1	TRBJ1-2	TGCGCCAGCAGCCAAGCGGTCCACTATGGCTACACCTTC	CASSQAVHYGYTF
NA	NA	TRBV7-2	TRBJ1-2	TGTGCCAGCAGCCTATTGGGGGGGTTTCGGGGCTACACCTTC	CASSLLGGFRGYTF
NA	NA	TRBV27	TRBJ1-4	TGTGCCAGCAGTTTAGGTTCGGGGGGGGAAAAACTGTTTTTT	CASSLGSGGEKLFF
few	NA	TRBV6-5	TRBJ1-2	TGTGCCAGCAGTTACTCGGTGACAAACTATGGCTACACCTTC	CASSYSVTNYGYTF
NA	TRBD1	TRBV10-3	TRBJ1-2	TGTGCCATCAGTGTCCGGGACAGGGGGCGAGGACCGGGCTACACCTTC	CAISVRDRGRGPGYTF
NA	NA	TRBV3-1/TRBV3-2	TRBJ1-1	TGTGCCAGCGCGGGCCCCAGGGGAGCTTTCTTT	CASAGPRGAFF
NA	TRBD1	TRBV5-5	TRBJ1-6	TGTGCCAGCAGCTCCGGACAGGGGATGTCACCCCTCCACTTT	CASSSGQGMSPLHF
NA	NA	TRBV4-3	TRBJ1-1	TGCGCCAGCAGCCAAGTTTACAGGAACACTGAAGCTTTCTTT	CASSQVYRNTEAFF
NA	TRBD1	TRBV5-4	TRBJ1-3	TGTGCCAGCAGCTGGGGGACAGGGCTTTCTGGAAACACCATATATTTT	CASSWGTGLSGNTIYF
NA	NA	TRBV12-3/TRBV12-4	TRBJ2-7	TGTGCCAGCAGCCCTTTAGCGGTCTACGAGCAGTACTTC	CASSPLAVYEQYF
NA	TRBD1	TRBV11-2	TRBJ1-2	TGTGCCAGCAGCCCCCTAAGGGACAGGGACATAGGCTACACCTTC	CASSPLRDRDIGYTF
NA	TRBD1	TRBV4-1	TRBJ1-5	TGCGCCAGCAGCCAGAGGGACAGGGGGGATCCACATCAGCCCCAGCATTTT	CASSQRDRGDPHQPQHF